This T cell receptor beta chain is from a study of blood T cells in healthy people across ages. The use of a sample-barcoded 5' primer and a J-beta primer mix characterized a second PCR of about 6 to 12 cycles. TCRdb redid the calling of the 5' RACE reads with MiXCR, one entry per CDR3 protein. The data hold hundreds of thousands of distinct CDR3 sequences, with roughly 25% observed a single time. V was pared by 6 bases and J by 5 bases, with 13 bases of the junction left unmatched. From germline, CDR1 is MNHEY and CDR2 SVGAGI. This CDR3 region has 17 residues. These same data were also listed under a study on T cells of mothers and their children.

This sequence was found in a boy aged 10-17 years in good health. The specimen was blood. This chain joins TRBV6-5 and TRBJ2-2; 9 nucleotides agree with TRBD1. The CDR3 DNA is TGTGCCAGCAGCTATTATCCGGGACAGGGATGGACCGGGGAGCTGTTTTTT. Amino acid sequence: CASSYYPGQGWTGELFF.